This entry lists 20 T cell receptor beta chains sequenced from one sample in a study of vaccination and CD4 T cells after COVID-19. Their recognized antigens are unknown. The Oncomine TCR Beta short-read assay generated sequence data from the DNA of cultured CD4+ T cells. TCRdb redid the calling of the PCR reads with MiXCR, one entry per CDR3 protein. The sample includes over 9,000 distinct CDR3 sequences, roughly 23% of them seen just once. Treatment here: approximately 9-day PBMC culture with coronavirus spike peptide pools or control peptides (ViraFEST assay). The starting material was CD4+ T cells from blood, cultured in vitro, obtained after SARS-CoV-2 vaccination. The receptors derive from a human donor who had recovered from COVID-19.

The chain combines TRBV6-2 or TRBV6-3 with TRBJ1-1, with D perhaps TRBD1 (5 bases). The CDR3 consists of 15 residues. Trimming left V 7 bases short and J 1 base short, with 16 bases between. Germline assignment: CDR1 MNHEY and CDR2 SVGEGT. The DNA of the CDR3 is TGTGCCAGCAACGGTGCTACCGACAGGAACACTGAAGCTTTCTTT. Residues: CASNGATDRNTEAFF.

This clonotype was counted between two and nine times. J is TRBJ2-1 and V is TRBV6-5; 14 bases fit TRBD2. The CDR3 runs to 15 residues. Germline V gene data show CDR1 as MNHEY and CDR2 as SVGAGI. The ends lost 2 bases at V and 6 bases at J; junction bases unmatched: 0. This chain's CDR3 is CASSYGTSGSNEQFF. CDR3 DNA: TGTGCCAGCAGTTACGGGACTAGCGGGAGCAATGAGCAGTTCTTC.

This clonotype was seen a handful of times. This chain joins TRBV20-1 and TRBJ2-7, with a weak D call TRBD2 (5 bases). The V gene lost 1 base and the J gene lost 4 bases, with 20 bases spanning the gap. Germline CDR1 and CDR2: DFQATT and SNEGSKA (reference sequence). The CDR3 consists of 16 residues. The CDR3 reads CSARVGLTGFMYEQYF. The CDR3 DNA sequence: TGCAGTGCTAGAGTAGGCTTAACGGGATTTATGTACGAGCAGTACTTC.

This clonotype is medium-sized. This chain uses TRBV10-1 with TRBJ1-1; D is unresolved. The CDR3 totals 14 residues. With 0 bases removed from V and 1 base from J, the gap between germline ends came to 6 bases. Germline lookup yields CDR1 WNHNN and CDR2 SYGVQD (reference sequence). The CDR3 protein is CASSESQPNTEAFF. CDR3 DNA sequence: TGCGCCAGCAGTGAGTCACAGCCGAACACTGAAGCTTTCTTT.

The gene calls are TRBV6-2 or TRBV6-3 and TRBJ1-5; 8 bases line up with TRBD1. Germline loops: CDR1 MNHEY, CDR2 SVGEGT. Trimming took 0 bases from V and 7 from J; bases not matched to a gene: 5. The CDR3 sequence is 15 residues long. DNA for the CDR3: TGTGCCAGCAGTTACTCCGGACAGGGAGGGCAGCCCCAGCATTTT. Translating gives CASSYSGQGGQPQHF.

This rearrangement joins TRBV20-1 to TRBJ1-6, with D perhaps matching TRBD1 (5 bases). CDR3 length: 14 residues. The germline V and J ends were trimmed by 6 bases and 4 bases, with 13 bases remaining between them. From germline, CDR1 is DFQATT and CDR2 SNEGSKA (reference sequence). Here the CDR3 reads CSAGEVLYNSPLHF. The CDR3 DNA is TGCAGTGCGGGGGAAGTTCTGTATAATTCACCCCTCCACTTT.

This clonotype has only a few counts. The chain combines TRBV28 with TRBJ2-3; maybe TRBD2 (6 bases). V lost 3 bases and J lost 0, with 10 bases in between. The CDR3 runs to 15 residues. The germline CDR1 and CDR2 sequences are MDHEN and SYDVKM. In nucleotides, the CDR3 is TGTGCCAGCAGTTTGGGCGGGGCCAGCACAGATACGCAGTATTTT. It translates to CASSLGGASTDTQYF.

This clonotype was seen a handful of times. This chain links TRBV28 with TRBJ1-5; perhaps TRBD1 as D (6 bases). The ends were cut back, 1 base at V and 10 bases at J, with 8 bases in the middle. Germline V CDR1 and CDR2: MDHEN, SYDVKM. This CDR3 spans 12 amino acids. DNA for the CDR3: TGTGCCAGCAGTTTATTCAGGGGACCCCAGCATTTT. Translated, it gives CASSLFRGPQHF.

This clonotype was picked up a small number of times. This chain links TRBV30 with TRBJ1-1, with 7 nucleotides matching TRBD1. This CDR3 has 14 residues. From germline, CDR1 is GTSNPN and CDR2 SVGIG (reference sequence). The V segment lost 1 base and the J segment 5 bases; nucleotides outside the gene matches: 7. DNA of the CDR3: TGTGCCTGGAGTGGCAGGGGGGCTTTTACTGAAGCTTTCTTT. Protein product: CAWSGRGAFTEAFF.

J is TRBJ1-3 and V is TRBV28, with D tentatively TRBD1 (5 bases). The CDR3 consists of 13 residues. Trimming shortened V by 7 bases and J by 2 bases, and 9 bases separated the two germline ends. CDR1 MDHEN and CDR2 SYDVKM come from the germline V gene. The CDR3 DNA follows: TGTGCCAGCATTAGAGGGGCTGGAAACACCATATATTTT. Its protein product is CASIRGAGNTIYF. The full variable domain, its missing parts supplied by reference TRBV28 and TRBJ1-3, is DVKVTQSSRYLVKRTGEKVFLECVQDMDHENMFWYRQDPGLGLRLIYFSYDVKMKEKGDIPEGYSVSREKKERFSLILESASTNQTSMYLCASIRGAGNTIYFGEGSWLTVV.

This clonotype has only a few counts. This chain links TRBV10-3 with TRBJ1-1, with TRBD1 as a possible D gene (5 bases). Trimming took off 3 bases at V and 11 bases at J, with 10 bases between the two ends. Per the germline V gene, CDR1 is ENHRY and CDR2 is SYGVKD. This CDR3 is 11 amino acids long. The CDR3 nucleotides are TGTGCCATCAGTGACACAGGTAGCGCTTTCTTT. Protein product: CAISDTGSAFF.

This chain joins TRBV5-5 and TRBJ2-2, with 7 nucleotides matching TRBD2. V gave up 6 bases and J gave up 7 bases; unmatched junction bases: 6. The length of the CDR3 is 13 residues. Per germline, CDR1 SGHKS and CDR2 YYEKEE (reference sequence). DNA for the CDR3: TGTGCCAGCACCCGACTAGCAGTCGGGGAGCTGTTTTTT. Its translation: CASTRLAVGELFF.

This clonotype appeared a few times. The chain employs TRBV6-1 and TRBJ2-6; no clear D. V was clipped by 5 bases and J by 2 bases, with 7 bases between them. The length of the CDR3 is 14 residues. Germline lookup yields CDR1 MNHNS and CDR2 SASEGT. The CDR3 DNA is TGTGCCAGCAGTAGGTCGACTGGGGCCAACGTCCTGACTTTC. Translated, it gives CASSRSTGANVLTF.

This clonotype has a handful of counts. The chain links TRBV7-2 to TRBJ1-5; D gene uncertain. V gave up 1 base and J gave up 4 bases, with 8 bases separating them. The CDR3 extends over 14 amino acids. CDR1 and CDR2 from the germline V gene are SGHTA and FQGNSA. The CDR3 loop reads CASSLDSSNQPQHF. CDR3 sequence (DNA): TGTGCCAGCAGCTTAGACAGTTCGAATCAGCCCCAGCATTTT.

Within the sample, this clonotype is medium-sized (0.01 to 0.1%). This sequence joins TRBV20-1 and TRBJ2-2, with D unclear. This CDR3 region has 14 residues. Trimming removed 5 bases from V and 4 bases from J, with 14 bases in between. CDR1 DFQATT and CDR2 SNEGSKA come from the germline V gene (reference sequence). CDR3 region: CSAGQGLVTGELFF. The CDR3 bases are TGCAGTGCTGGCCAAGGATTGGTCACCGGGGAGCTGTTTTTT.

This clonotype was seen only a few times. CDR3 region: CASSATTGPRYEQYF. DNA for the CDR3: TGTGCCAGCAGTGCCACAACAGGGCCCCGCTACGAGCAGTACTTC. The J gene is TRBJ2-7, the V gene TRBV6-1, with TRBD1 as a possible D gene (6 bases). From germline, CDR1 is MNHNS and CDR2 SASEGT. The CDR3 runs 15 residues. The V gene lost 4 bases and the J gene lost 3 bases, with 16 bases spanning the gap.

The chain carries TRBV12-3 or TRBV12-4 and TRBJ1-3; the D gene is possibly TRBD1 (5 bases). Trimming shortened V by 3 bases and J by 1 base, and 16 bases separated the two germline ends. This CDR3 spans 17 amino acids. The CDR3: CASSLEGTWGSGNTIYF. The CDR3, as DNA: TGTGCCAGCAGTTTGGAAGGGACGTGGGGATCTGGAAACACCATATATTTT.

This clonotype turned up a few times. The J gene is TRBJ1-1, the V gene TRBV6-2 or TRBV6-3, with 9 positions matching TRBD1. Per the germline V gene, CDR1 is MNHEY and CDR2 is SVGEGT. V gave up 5 bases and J gave up 11 bases; unmatched junction bases: 12. This CDR3 spans 14 amino acids. The CDR3 spells CASSRPQGARYAFF. The CDR3, as DNA: TGTGCCAGCAGTCGACCACAGGGGGCTCGGTATGCTTTCTTT.

This clonotype was counted a few times. This rearrangement joins TRBV4-3 to TRBJ1-4, with unresolved D. This CDR3 is built from 15 residues. V shed 0 bases and J shed 3 bases, with 8 bases lying between them. Germline V gives CDR1 LGHNA, CDR2 YSLEER. This CDR3 is CASSQDLSSNEKLFF. The DNA for the CDR3 is TGCGCCAGCAGCCAAGATCTCTCCTCTAATGAAAAACTGTTTTTT.

This clonotype was seen a few times. The V and J genes are TRBV28 and TRBJ2-7, with 8 bases fitting TRBD2. With 5 bases clipped from V and 2 bases from J, the junction kept 11 bases outside the gene matches. Germline assignment: CDR1 MDHEN and CDR2 SYDVKM. The CDR3 has 16 amino acids. CDR3 loop: CASSTMGLGGPYEQYF. CDR3 nucleotide sequence: TGTGCCAGCAGTACAATGGGACTAGGAGGGCCCTACGAGCAGTACTTC.